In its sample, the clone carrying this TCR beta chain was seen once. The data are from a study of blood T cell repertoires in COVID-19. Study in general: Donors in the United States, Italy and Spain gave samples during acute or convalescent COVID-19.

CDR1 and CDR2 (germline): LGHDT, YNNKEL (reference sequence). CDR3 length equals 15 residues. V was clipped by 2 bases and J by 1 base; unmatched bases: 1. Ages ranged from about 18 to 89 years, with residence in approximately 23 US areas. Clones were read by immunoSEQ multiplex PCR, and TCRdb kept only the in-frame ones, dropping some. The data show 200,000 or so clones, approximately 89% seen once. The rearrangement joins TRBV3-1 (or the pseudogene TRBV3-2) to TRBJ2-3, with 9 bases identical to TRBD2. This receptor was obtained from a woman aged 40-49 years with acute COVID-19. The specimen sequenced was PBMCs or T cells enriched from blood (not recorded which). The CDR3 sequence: CASSQPSGGTDTQYF. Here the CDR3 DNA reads TGTGCCAGCAGCCAACCTAGCGGGGGCACAGATACGCAGTATTTT.